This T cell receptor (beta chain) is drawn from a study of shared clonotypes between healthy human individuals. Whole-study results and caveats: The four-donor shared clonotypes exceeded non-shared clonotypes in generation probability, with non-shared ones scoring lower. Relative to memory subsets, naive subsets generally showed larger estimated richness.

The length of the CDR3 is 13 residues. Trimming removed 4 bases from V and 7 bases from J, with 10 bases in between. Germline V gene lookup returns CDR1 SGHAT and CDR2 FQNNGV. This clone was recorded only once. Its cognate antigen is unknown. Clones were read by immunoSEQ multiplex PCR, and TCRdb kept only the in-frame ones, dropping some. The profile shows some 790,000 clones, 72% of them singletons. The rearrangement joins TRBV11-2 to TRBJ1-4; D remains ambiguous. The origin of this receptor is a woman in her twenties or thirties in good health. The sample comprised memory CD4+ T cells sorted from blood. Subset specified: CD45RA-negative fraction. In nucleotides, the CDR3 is TGTGCCAGCAGCTCCGGCCCCGCTGAAAAACTGTTTTTT. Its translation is CASSSGPAEKLFF.